One and the same sample provided the 14 T cell receptor beta chains below, sequenced in a study of T cells after yellow fever vaccination. MiXCR was run by TCRdb on the 5' RACE reads, yielding one entry per CDR3 protein. In the table there are about 360,000 distinct CDR3 sequences, about 6.2% of which are singletons. Here the sequenced sample was PBMCs, taken 5 days after the yellow fever booster vaccination. The receptor set was obtained from a man under 40 who received the YFV17D yellow fever vaccine.

A remark on this clonotype: This could be a read error, since a much larger clone is one nucleotide away. CDR3 in DNA: TGTGCCAGCAGCTTATCGCCTAGCAGTGATACGCAGTATTTT. It translates to CASSLSPSSDTQYF. The gene calls are TRBV7-3 and TRBJ2-3; D is perhaps TRBD2 (5 bases). The CDR3 loop spans 14 amino acids. V gave up 2 bases and J gave up 6 bases, with 12 bases separating them. CDR1 and CDR2 (germline): SGHTA, FQGTGA.

The V call is TRBV29-1, the J call TRBJ2-7; TRBD1 might be the D (7 bases). Germline V gene lookup returns CDR1 SQVTM and CDR2 ANQGSEA. The CDR3 extends over 15 amino acids. V lost 4 bases to trimming and J lost 0 bases, with 16 bases between them. CDR3 bases: TGCAGCGTTGTTGAGGGGGCGGGGAGCTCCTACGAGCAGTACTTC. It codes for CSVVEGAGSSYEQYF.

This clonotype was detected a few times. The chain's CDR3 is CASSFPGQGAYEQYF. CDR3 coding DNA: TGTGCCAGCAGCTTCCCGGGACAGGGTGCCTACGAGCAGTACTTC. The chain links TRBV7-2 to TRBJ2-7; 9 nucleotides match TRBD1. Germline V gives CDR1 SGHTA, CDR2 FQGNSA. V shed 3 bases, J shed 2 bases, and the junction held 5 bases outside the gene matches. The CDR3 consists of 15 residues.

This clonotype was seen ten or more times. The chain uses TRBV2 and TRBJ2-7; unclear D gene. Germline V lookup: CDR1 SNHLY, CDR2 FYNNEI. V lost 1 base, J lost 2 bases, and 6 bases lay in between. There are 13 residues in the CDR3. CDR3 in amino acids: CASSEVLAYEQYF. CDR3 DNA sequence: TGTGCCAGCAGTGAAGTTTTGGCCTACGAGCAGTACTTC.

In its sample, this clonotype was seen many times. The genes are TRBV5-1 and TRBJ1-2; the D gene is possibly TRBD1 (6 bases). The CDR3 consists of 14 residues. Trimming pared 4 bases from V and 4 bases from J, leaving 14 bases between. Germline V lookup: CDR1 SGHRS, CDR2 YFSETQ. The CDR3 here is CASSTTGAGYGYTF. The CDR3, as DNA: TGCGCCAGCAGCACCACGGGGGCTGGCTATGGCTACACCTTC.

This clonotype was observed at least ten times. The V and J genes are TRBV7-8 and TRBJ1-3; unclear D gene. V lost 1 base and J lost 1, with 8 bases in between. The CDR3 length is 15 residues. Looked up from germline, CDR1 is SGHVS and CDR2 is FQNEAQ. As DNA, the CDR3 is TGTGCCAGCAGCTTAGTTGGGGTGTCTGGAAACACCATATATTTT. Amino acids: CASSLVGVSGNTIYF.

This clonotype was detected a few times. The V gene is TRBV20-1, the J gene TRBJ2-1; D gene ambiguous. Germline V gene data show CDR1 as DFQATT and CDR2 as SNEGSKA (reference sequence). This CDR3 region has 13 residues. Trimming pared 8 bases from V and 0 bases from J, leaving 11 bases between. The CDR3 reads CSFSESSYNEQFF. DNA of the CDR3: TGCAGTTTTTCAGAGAGCTCCTACAATGAGCAGTTCTTC.

This clonotype was counted ten times or more. The rearrangement uses TRBV10-3 and TRBJ2-5, with D hard to call. V was cut by 0 bases and J by 5 bases, with 4 bases left in between. The CDR3 is made up of 12 amino acids. Germline V lookup: CDR1 ENHRY, CDR2 SYGVKD. The DNA of the CDR3 is TGTGCCATCAGTGAGTCAAGGGAGACCCAGTACTTC. Encoded protein: CAISESRETQYF.

This clonotype was seen at least ten times. The chain joins TRBV7-7 to TRBJ2-2; 9 bases fit TRBD1. V shed 5 bases and J 7 bases; nucleotides not matched to a gene: 5. Per the germline V gene, CDR1 is SSHAT and CDR2 is FNYEAQ (reference sequence). This CDR3 comprises 14 residues. CDR3 sequence: CASSMGQGVGELFF. CDR3 coding DNA: TGTGCCAGCAGCATGGGACAGGGCGTCGGGGAGCTGTTTTTT.

This clonotype was seen a few times. The chain has TRBV7-2 and TRBJ2-1; D is possibly TRBD2 (6 bases). The CDR3 extends over 17 amino acids. Germline CDR1 reads SGHTA; CDR2 reads FQGNSA. V lost 5 bases to trimming and J lost 1 base, with 18 bases between them. The CDR3 here is CASSLDGGGPSYNEQFF. Written as DNA, the CDR3 is TGTGCCAGCAGCCTGGATGGAGGAGGGCCATCCTACAATGAGCAGTTCTTC.

The V gene is TRBV24-1, the J gene TRBJ2-1, with 7 nucleotides matching TRBD2. This CDR3 contains 14 residues. Germline V gene data show CDR1 as KGHDR and CDR2 as SFDVKD. V shed 9 bases, J shed 6 bases, and the junction held 10 bases outside the gene matches. The CDR3 DNA reads TGTGCCACCCCGCGGGAGTGGAGCGGCAATGAGCAGTTCTTC. Its translation is CATPREWSGNEQFF.

This clonotype appeared many times. The chain uses TRBV10-3 and TRBJ2-5, with no clear D. This CDR3 is 14 amino acids long. Germline CDR1 ENHRY, CDR2 SYGVKD. The V and J ends lost 4 bases and 0 bases respectively, with 9 bases between them. CDR3 sequence (DNA): TGTGCCATCAGTGGCAGCGCCAACCAAGAGACCCAGTACTTC. The encoded protein is CAISGSANQETQYF.

The chain uses TRBV5-1 and TRBJ2-7; D is unclear. V lost 4 bases and J lost 5, with 13 bases in between. This CDR3 has 13 residues. Germline-derived CDR1 and CDR2 are SGHRS and YFSETQ. The CDR3 nucleotides are TGCGCCAGCAGCCCCGGGCCCCAGGACGAGCAGTACTTC. It translates to CASSPGPQDEQYF.

This clonotype has ten or more counts. This chain links TRBV7-2 with TRBJ2-7, with TRBD2 matching 7 bases. The germline CDR1 and CDR2 sequences are SGHTA and FQGNSA. CDR3 length equals 13 residues. V shed 2 bases and J 6 bases; nucleotides not matched to a gene: 4. The DNA of the CDR3 is TGTGCCAGCAGCTTACCGGGAGGTGGCGAGCAGTACTTC. It yields the protein CASSLPGGGEQYF.